This TCR beta chain appears in the sequencing data of a study of cytomegalovirus exposure and HLA in healthy donors. The primer mix had 60 Vbeta and 13 Jbeta primers. The protocol was immunoSEQ multiplex PCR, while the TCRdb copy is restricted to in-frame clones and leaves out a portion. The sample shows roughly 240,000 clones, around 83% of them seen only once. Study observations and caveats: Owing to their indistinguishability, certain V segments, notably TRBV6-2 and TRBV6-3, were excluded. CMV serostatus was the only immune exposure information that was available.

In regard to this clone: Antigen unknown.

The germline V and J ends were trimmed by 0 bases and 4 bases, with 14 bases remaining between them. Germline V CDR1 and CDR2: SGDLS, YYNGEE. The CDR3 consists of 15 residues. The TCR was taken from a girl aged 2 to 9 in good health and CMV-seronegative. The rearrangement uses TRBV9 and TRBJ2-7; D possibly corresponds to TRBD1 (6 bases). Sequences were obtained from PBMCs. The CDR3 protein is CASSVGQARKYEQYF. CDR3 nucleotide sequence: TGTGCCAGCAGCGTAGGACAGGCGAGAAAATACGAGCAGTACTTC.